The present T cell receptor (beta chain) was sequenced within a study of OX40 agonist ivuxolimab in advanced cancers. Study as a whole: Cancers in dose escalation were hepatocellular, melanoma, renal cell and head and neck.

Repertoires were generated with immunoSEQ multiplex PCR, while TCRdb's copy carries only in-frame clones and drops some. The sample yields approximately 58,000 clones, 84% seen once. Study-level findings and limits: The antigens recognized by the expanded peripheral T cells, that is their antigen specificity, were not determined. The CD4+ and CD8+ T cells in the blood had expanded clonally by week 6 at 0.1 to 3.0 mg/kg.

V was trimmed by 1 base and J by 7 bases, leaving 13 bases between them. CDR1 is SGHVS, CDR2 FQNEAQ, per germline. This CDR3 is 15 amino acids long. Autoimmune disease history or systemic immunosuppression excluded patients. On this clone: Antigen: not known.

V is TRBV7-8 and J is TRBJ1-4; a possible D gene is TRBD1 (5 bases). The receptor was derived from an adult with an advanced solid tumor such as melanoma, head and neck, liver or kidney cancer. Specimen: CD4+ or CD8+ T cells sorted from blood, collected in a trial of the OX40 agonist ivuxolimab. The CDR3 loop reads CASSLVSGYAEKLFF. CDR3 nucleotides: TGTGCCAGCAGCTTAGTATCAGGGTATGCTGAAAAACTGTTTTTT.